Each of the 24 T cell receptor beta chains below was sequenced from the same sample in a study of T cells in Graves' hyperthyroidism and ophthalmopathy. Using RNA transcripts as the source, TCR beta CDR3 regions were amplified. Initially, a first-round RT-PCR of the TCR CDR3 employed the HTBI primer set. TCRdb recomputed calls from the multiplex PCR reads with MiXCR, one row per CDR3 protein. The sample carries 300,000 to 450,000 distinct CDR3 sequences, around 13% recorded once. The sample consisted of blood. These receptor sequences come from a young woman with Graves' ophthalmopathy.

This clonotype was detected many times. The chain has TRBV12-3 or TRBV12-4 and TRBJ1-2, with D perhaps matching TRBD1 (5 bases). Trimming took off 3 bases at V and 4 bases at J, with 18 bases between the two ends. CDR3 length: 16 amino acids. The CDR3 coding sequence is TGTGCCAGCAGTTTCCCCTCCGGGGGATTAGGCTATGGCTACACCTTC. Protein: CASSFPSGGLGYGYTF.

The sample holds a few counts of this clonotype. J is TRBJ2-7 and V is TRBV4-1; 7 bases align to TRBD1. V was pared by 2 bases and J by 0 bases, with 4 bases of the junction left unmatched. This CDR3 comprises 15 residues. Germline CDR1 reads MGHRA; CDR2 reads YSYEKL. The CDR3 loop is CASSQRDRGSYEQYF. DNA for the CDR3: TGCGCCAGCAGCCAAAGGGACAGAGGCTCCTACGAGCAGTACTTC.

This chain links TRBV20-1 with TRBJ1-6; the match to TRBD1 covers 12 bases. CDR1 is DFQATT and CDR2 is SNEGSKA in the germline V gene (reference sequence). The CDR3 extends over 18 amino acids. The trim removed 2 bases at V and 5 bases at J, leaving 10 bases unmatched. As DNA, the CDR3 is TGCAGTGCTAGACCTTGGGGGACAGGGGGCTTGGATAATTCACCCCTCCACTTT. It translates to CSARPWGTGGLDNSPLHF.

A few counts support this clonotype. The chain uses TRBV27 and TRBJ2-2; D is undetermined. This CDR3 has 12 residues. The ends were cut back, 6 bases at V and 7 bases at J, with 9 bases in the middle. Germline loops: CDR1 MNHEY, CDR2 SMNVEV (reference sequence). The chain's CDR3 is CASSPLGGELFF. In DNA form, the CDR3 reads TGTGCCAGCAGCCCATTGGGCGGGGAGCTGTTTTTT.

This clonotype was detected many times. The chain combines TRBV7-2 with TRBJ2-5; TRBD2 agrees at 16 bases. Germline V lookup: CDR1 SGHTA, CDR2 FQGNSA. This CDR3 contains 16 residues. Trimming at V came to 5 bases and at J to 2 bases, leaving 2 bases not matched to a gene. The CDR3 DNA reads as TGTGCCAGCAGCACGGGACTAGCGGGGGGGCAAGAGACCCAGTACTTC. As protein: CASSTGLAGGQETQYF.

This clonotype appeared once. V and J are TRBV24-1 and TRBJ1-5; tentative D call: TRBD1 (6 bases). Germline-derived CDR1 and CDR2 are KGHDR and SFDVKD. The CDR3 has 13 residues. V shed 4 bases and J shed 5 bases, with 8 bases lying between them. The CDR3 is CATSDRTDQPQHF. DNA for the CDR3: TGTGCCACCAGTGACCGGACAGATCAGCCCCAGCATTTT.

The chain recombines TRBV29-1 with TRBJ1-4; tentative D call: TRBD1 (5 bases). V was cut by 4 bases and J by 5 bases, with 5 bases left in between. The CDR3 is 11 amino acids. The germline V gene has CDR1 SQVTM and CDR2 ANQGSEA. CDR3 DNA: TGCAGCGTTGCAGGGAATGAAAAACTGTTTTTT. The encoded protein is CSVAGNEKLFF. The full variable domain, completed using reference TRBV29-1 and TRBJ1-4, is SAVISQKPSRDICQRGTSLTIQCQVDSQVTMMFWYRQQPGQSLTLIATANQGSEATYESGFVIDKFPISRPNLTFSTLTVSNMSPEDSSIYLCSVAGNEKLFFGSGTQLSVL.

There are a few counts of this clonotype. V is TRBV9 and J is TRBJ2-1; a possible D gene is TRBD2 (7 bases). V lost 0 bases, J lost 0 bases, and 16 bases lay in between. CDR1 SGDLS and CDR2 YYNGEE come from the germline V gene. The CDR3 runs 18 residues. The CDR3 here is CASSVALGGGSSYNEQFF. For the CDR3, the DNA is TGTGCCAGCAGCGTAGCCCTAGGGGGGGGTAGCTCCTACAATGAGCAGTTCTTC.

The CDR3 coding sequence is TGTGCCACCAGCAGAGGGCGCGGGCAAGAGACCCAGTACTTC. This translates into CATSRGRGQETQYF. The chain combines TRBV15 with TRBJ2-5; tentative D call: TRBD2 (5 bases). Trimming took off 1 base at V and 2 bases at J, with 8 bases between the two ends. This CDR3 is built from 14 residues. Germline CDR1 reads LNHNV; CDR2 reads YYDKDF (reference sequence).

This clonotype was counted ten times or more. CDR3 nucleotide sequence: TGTGCCAGCAGTAAGCCACTAAGCGTAACTGCGGCAGGAGAGACCCAGTACTTC. Protein product: CASSKPLSVTAAGETQYF. The chain combines TRBV6-1 with TRBJ2-5, with D hard to call. The V gene's germline CDR1 is MNHNS and CDR2 SASEGT. This CDR3 contains 18 residues. V gave up 5 bases and J gave up 4 bases, with 26 bases separating them.

This clonotype was counted many times. The chain employs TRBV2 and TRBJ2-1; D uncertain. This CDR3 spans 13 amino acids. V lost 1 base and J 5 bases, leaving 6 bases between the germline ends. The germline V gene has CDR1 SNHLY and CDR2 FYNNEI. The CDR3 loop is CASSEGRDNEQFF. The CDR3 DNA sequence: TGTGCCAGCAGTGAAGGACGGGACAATGAGCAGTTCTTC.

At least ten counts were recorded for this clonotype. This rearrangement joins TRBV28 to TRBJ1-2; D gene ambiguous. The germline V gene has CDR1 MDHEN and CDR2 SYDVKM. Trimming removed 3 bases from V and 3 bases from J, with 11 bases in between. The CDR3 is 14 amino acids. CDR3 in DNA: TGTGCCAGCAGTTTTGGAAAGGGAGACTATGGCTACACCTTC. As protein: CASSFGKGDYGYTF.

This clonotype was recorded many times. This chain's CDR3 is CASSFRGPQETQYF. As DNA, the CDR3 is TGCGCCAGCAGCTTCAGGGGACCACAAGAGACCCAGTACTTC. This chain uses TRBV5-1 with TRBJ2-5; possibly TRBD1 for D (6 bases). This CDR3 has 14 amino acids. Germline loops: CDR1 SGHRS, CDR2 YFSETQ. Trimming took off 2 bases at V and 2 bases at J, with 10 bases between the two ends.

This clonotype was detected many times. This chain connects TRBV3-1 to TRBJ2-7, with 8 positions matching TRBD2. The CDR3 spans 16 residues. V trimming: 1 base; J trimming: 7 bases; junction bases outside the gene matches: 12. The germline V gene encodes CDR1 LGHDT and CDR2 YNNKEL (reference sequence). The CDR3 DNA follows: TGTGCCAGCAGCCAAGCCGGCGGGGGGCGCGGAGGAGAGCAGTACTTC. Protein sequence: CASSQAGGGRGGEQYF.

This clonotype appeared many times. The chain recombines TRBV30 with TRBJ1-6; D is unclear. Trimming shortened V by 2 bases and J by 0 bases, and 8 bases separated the two germline ends. Germline CDR1 and CDR2: GTSNPN and SVGIG (reference sequence). CDR3 length: 15 amino acids. CDR3 region: CAWSPVFSYNSPLHF. The CDR3, as DNA: TGTGCCTGGAGTCCGGTCTTCTCCTATAATTCACCCCTCCACTTT.

This clonotype was detected ten times or more. V and J are TRBV3-1 and TRBJ1-3; D uncertain. Looked up from germline, CDR1 is LGHDT and CDR2 is YNNKEL (reference sequence). The ends were cut back, 1 base at V and 0 bases at J, with 10 bases in the middle. There are 16 residues in the CDR3. The CDR3 is CASSQGATYSGNTIYF. The CDR3, as DNA: TGTGCCAGCAGCCAAGGTGCGACGTACTCTGGAAACACCATATATTTT.

This clonotype was counted many times. The genes are TRBV20-1 and TRBJ2-3; 11 positions agree with TRBD2. Germline V gene lookup returns CDR1 DFQATT and CDR2 SNEGSKA (reference sequence). This CDR3 has 16 amino acids. V shed 2 bases and J 2 bases; nucleotides not matched to a gene: 6. The CDR3 loop reads CSARSGLAGFTDTQYF. The DNA of the CDR3 is TGCAGTGCTAGATCCGGACTAGCGGGCTTCACAGATACGCAGTATTTT.

This clonotype came up a few times. This rearrangement joins TRBV20-1 to TRBJ1-1; TRBD1 matches at 7 bases. CDR3 length equals 14 residues. CDR1 DFQATT and CDR2 SNEGSKA come from the germline V gene (reference sequence). Unmatched junction bases numbered 8, after V lost 1 base and J lost 6 bases. CDR3: CSARGQGGNAEAFF. The CDR3 DNA is TGCAGTGCTAGAGGACAGGGAGGAAACGCTGAAGCTTTCTTT.

This clonotype appeared many times. The V and J genes are TRBV20-1 and TRBJ1-1; D is perhaps TRBD1 (5 bases). The CDR3 consists of 14 residues. Germline values: CDR1 DFQATT, CDR2 SNEGSKA (reference sequence). V dropped 6 bases and J dropped 3 bases, with 17 bases sitting between them. The CDR3 protein is CSAPAHGGDTEAFF. The CDR3 DNA follows: TGCAGTGCCCCAGCGCATGGGGGAGACACTGAAGCTTTCTTT.

This clonotype was seen ten or more times. The V and J genes are TRBV20-1 and TRBJ1-2, with D uncertain. The CDR3 sequence is 12 residues long. Germline V gene sequence: CDR1 DFQATT, CDR2 SNEGSKA (reference sequence). With 3 bases removed from V and 2 bases from J, the gap between germline ends came to 7 bases. CDR3 nucleotides: TGCAGTGCTAGCCCCGAGAACTATGGCTACACCTTC. Its translation: CSASPENYGYTF.

This clonotype was counted only a few times. The chain links TRBV7-3 to TRBJ2-1; 9 nucleotides agree with TRBD2. The ends lost 2 bases at V and 9 bases at J; junction bases unmatched: 8. The CDR3 length is 15 residues. The V gene's germline CDR1 is SGHTA and CDR2 FQGTGA. The DNA of the CDR3 is TGTGCCAGCAGCTTAGTTGGCGCGGGGGGGCGTGAGCAGTTCTTC. Residues: CASSLVGAGGREQFF.

This clonotype was counted many times. This sequence joins TRBV24-1 and TRBJ1-2; TRBD1 matches 7 bases. The CDR3 sequence is 16 residues long. Germline V gives CDR1 KGHDR, CDR2 SFDVKD. Germline trimming cut 4 bases from V and 6 bases from J; bases unmatched to any gene: 13. The CDR3 region has the DNA TGTGCCACCAGTGACCGCGGACAGGACCTTAATAATGGCTACACCTTC. This encodes CATSDRGQDLNNGYTF.

This clonotype was seen a few times. This chain connects TRBV2 to TRBJ1-6; D is ambiguous. Germline V CDR1 and CDR2: SNHLY, FYNNEI. With 2 bases removed from V and 0 bases from J, the gap between germline ends came to 8 bases. The CDR3 covers 16 residues. This CDR3 is CASSERWSSYNSPLHF. DNA for the CDR3: TGTGCCAGCAGTGAACGGTGGAGCTCCTATAATTCACCCCTCCACTTT. Full variable domain (missing parts from reference TRBV2 and TRBJ1-6): EPEVTQTPSHQVTQMGQEVILRCVPISNHLYFYWYRQILGQKVEFLVSFYNNEISEKSEIFDDQFSVERPDGSNFTLKIRSTKLEDSAMYFCASSERWSSYNSPLHFGNGTRLTVT.

This clonotype occurred many times. This rearrangement joins TRBV28 to TRBJ1-1; the D gene is possibly TRBD1 (6 bases). Per the germline V gene, CDR1 is MDHEN and CDR2 is SYDVKM. Between the trimmed V and J ends, which lost 6 bases and 4 bases, there was a span of 6 bases. The CDR3 has 11 residues. The CDR3 DNA follows: TGTGCCAGCAGGGACAGCACTGAAGCTTTCTTT. This gives the protein CASRDSTEAFF.